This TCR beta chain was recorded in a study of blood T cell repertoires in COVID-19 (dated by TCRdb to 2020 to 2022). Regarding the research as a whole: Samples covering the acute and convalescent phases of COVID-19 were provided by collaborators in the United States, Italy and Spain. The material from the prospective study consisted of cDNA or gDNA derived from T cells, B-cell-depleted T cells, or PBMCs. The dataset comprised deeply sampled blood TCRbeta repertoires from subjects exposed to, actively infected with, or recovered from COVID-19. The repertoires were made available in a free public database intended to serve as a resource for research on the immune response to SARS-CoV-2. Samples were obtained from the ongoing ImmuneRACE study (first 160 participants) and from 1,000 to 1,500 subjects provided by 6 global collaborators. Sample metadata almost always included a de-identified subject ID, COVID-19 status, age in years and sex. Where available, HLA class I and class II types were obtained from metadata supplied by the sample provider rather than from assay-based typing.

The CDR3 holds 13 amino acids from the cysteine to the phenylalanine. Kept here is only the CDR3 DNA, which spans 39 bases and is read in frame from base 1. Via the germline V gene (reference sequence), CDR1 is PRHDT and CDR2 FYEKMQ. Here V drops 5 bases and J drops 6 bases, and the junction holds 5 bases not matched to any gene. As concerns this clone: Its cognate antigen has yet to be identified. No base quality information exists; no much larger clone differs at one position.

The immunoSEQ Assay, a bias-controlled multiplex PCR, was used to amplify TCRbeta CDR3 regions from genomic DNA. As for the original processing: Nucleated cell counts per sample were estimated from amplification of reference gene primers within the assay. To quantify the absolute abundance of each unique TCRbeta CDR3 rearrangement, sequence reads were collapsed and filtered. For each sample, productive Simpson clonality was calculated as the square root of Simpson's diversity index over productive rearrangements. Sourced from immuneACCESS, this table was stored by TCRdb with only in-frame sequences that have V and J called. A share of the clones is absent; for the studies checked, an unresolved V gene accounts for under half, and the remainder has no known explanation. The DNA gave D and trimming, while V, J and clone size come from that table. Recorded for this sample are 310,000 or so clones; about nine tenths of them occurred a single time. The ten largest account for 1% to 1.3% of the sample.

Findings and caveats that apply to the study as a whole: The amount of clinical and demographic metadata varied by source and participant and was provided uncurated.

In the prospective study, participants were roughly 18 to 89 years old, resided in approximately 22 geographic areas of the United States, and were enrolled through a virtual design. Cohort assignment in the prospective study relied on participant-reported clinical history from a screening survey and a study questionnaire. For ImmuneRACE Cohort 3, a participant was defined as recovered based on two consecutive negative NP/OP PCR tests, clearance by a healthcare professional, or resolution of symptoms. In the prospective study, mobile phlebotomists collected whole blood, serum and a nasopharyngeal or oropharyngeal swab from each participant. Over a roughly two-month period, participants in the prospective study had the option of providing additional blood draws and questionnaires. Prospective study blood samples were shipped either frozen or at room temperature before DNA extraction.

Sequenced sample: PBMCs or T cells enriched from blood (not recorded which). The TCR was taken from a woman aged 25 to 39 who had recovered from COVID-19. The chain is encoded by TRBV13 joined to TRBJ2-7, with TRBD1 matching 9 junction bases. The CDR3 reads CASSRGQGGEQYF. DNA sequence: TGTGCCAGCAGCCGGGGACAGGGAGGCGAGCAGTACTTC.